A single sample is the source of the 14 T cell receptor beta chains below, sequenced in a study of T cell responses to AZD1222 COVID-19 vaccine. Method: immunoSEQ multiplex PCR; TCRdb's copy keeps in-frame clones and lacks some. The sample carries around 50,000 clones, about 81% recorded once. The starting material was peripheral blood, obtained on day 0 of AZD1222 vaccination. These receptors came from an adult in good health.

The chain uses TRBV6-2 or TRBV6-3 and TRBJ2-3; the match to TRBD1 covers 8 bases. This CDR3 spans 18 amino acids. Germline trimming cut 0 bases from V and 3 bases from J; bases unmatched to any gene: 11. The germline V gene encodes CDR1 MNHEY and CDR2 SVGEGT. The CDR3: CASSYSMQGARGTDTQYF. The CDR3 DNA sequence: TGTGCCAGCAGTTACTCGATGCAGGGGGCAAGGGGGACAGATACGCAGTATTTT.

The rearrangement joins TRBV5-1 to TRBJ1-1; possibly TRBD1 for D (5 bases). Germline V gene sequence: CDR1 SGHRS, CDR2 YFSETQ. Trimming took 2 bases from V and 4 from J, leaving 27 bases between them. The CDR3 consists of 19 residues. The CDR3 loop is CASSFLLGGGSVEGTEAFF. The CDR3 bases are TGCGCCAGCAGCTTCCTTTTAGGTGGGGGGAGTGTGGAGGGCACTGAAGCTTTCTTT.

The genes are TRBV5-1 and TRBJ1-4; 9 bases fit TRBD1. J gave up 7 bases and V 4 bases, and 5 bases lay outside the gene matches. Germline V CDR1 and CDR2: SGHRS, YFSETQ. The CDR3 contains 14 residues. DNA of the CDR3: TGCGCCAGCAGCGCGGGACAGGGTACTGAAAAACTGTTTTTT. Translated, it gives CASSAGQGTEKLFF. The whole variable domain, filled in from reference TRBV5-1 and TRBJ1-4, reads KAGVTQTPRYLIKTRGQQVTLSCSPISGHRSVSWYQQTPGQGLQFLFEYFSETQRNKGNFPGRFSGRQFSNSRSEMNVSTLELGDSALYLCASSAGQGTEKLFFGSGTQLSVL.

The genes are TRBV28 and TRBJ2-7; D unresolved. With 5 bases removed from V and 0 bases from J, the gap between germline ends came to 11 bases. Germline CDR1 MDHEN, CDR2 SYDVKM. This CDR3 spans 14 amino acids. The DNA for the CDR3 is TGTGCCAGCAGTGTCGACAAGACCTCCTACGAGCAGTACTTC. It translates to CASSVDKTSYEQYF.

V is TRBV6-1 and J is TRBJ2-7, with a weak D call TRBD1 (7 bases). V lost 7 bases and J 4 bases, leaving 14 bases between the germline ends. The CDR3 runs 13 residues. Looked up from germline, CDR1 is MNHNS and CDR2 is SASEGT. The CDR3 loop reads CASTRGTEYEQYF. In DNA form, the CDR3 reads TGTGCCAGCACTCGCGGGACAGAGTACGAGCAGTACTTC.

The chain carries TRBV19 and TRBJ1-6; 8 positions agree with TRBD1. The germline V gene encodes CDR1 LNHDA and CDR2 SQIVND (reference sequence). V was pared by 5 bases and J by 9 bases, with 15 bases of the junction left unmatched. The CDR3 has 17 residues. CDR3 amino acids: CASSSENRDRRSSPLHF. The CDR3 region has the DNA TGTGCCAGTAGTTCCGAGAACCGGGACAGGAGGAGTTCACCCCTCCACTTT.

The V and J genes are TRBV7-2 and TRBJ1-6; 7 bases are a match to TRBD1. Germline V gene data show CDR1 as SGHTA and CDR2 as FQGNSA. The CDR3 contains 13 residues. The ends lost 1 base at V and 13 bases at J; junction bases unmatched: 4. The CDR3 sequence: CASSLVVGGPLHF. The DNA for the CDR3 is TGTGCCAGCAGCTTAGTAGTAGGGGGCCCCCTCCACTTT.

This clone was recorded once. The V gene is TRBV4-1, the J gene TRBJ2-7; D perhaps matches TRBD2 (5 bases). The CDR3 is 15 residues long. Trimming stripped 4 bases from V and 5 bases from J, with 18 bases between. The germline V gene encodes CDR1 MGHRA and CDR2 YSYEKL. CDR3 sequence: CASSPQIASSHEQYF. The CDR3 DNA reads TGCGCCAGCAGCCCCCAAATTGCTAGCAGCCACGAGCAGTACTTC.

This clone was counted between two and nine times. The rearrangement links TRBV28 to TRBJ1-5, with TRBD1 matching 7 bases. Per the germline V gene, CDR1 is MDHEN and CDR2 is SYDVKM. CDR3 length: 15 residues. J was trimmed by 1 base and V by 3 bases; bases with no gene match: 3. DNA of the CDR3: TGTGCCAGCAGTTTCCTACAGGGGAGCAATCAGCCCCAGCATTTT. The encoded protein is CASSFLQGSNQPQHF. Combining the CDR3 with reference TRBV28 and TRBJ1-5 gives the whole variable domain DVKVTQSSRYLVKRTGEKVFLECVQDMDHENMFWYRQDPGLGLRLIYFSYDVKMKEKGDIPEGYSVSREKKERFSLILESASTNQTSMYLCASSFLQGSNQPQHFGDGTRLSIL.

V usage is TRBV6-2 or TRBV6-3 and J usage is TRBJ1-2; 7 nucleotides agree with TRBD1. The CDR3 extends over 17 amino acids. The J segment lost 2 bases and the V segment lost 2 bases, leaving 11 bases of the junction unmatched. Germline V gene sequence: CDR1 MNHEY, CDR2 SVGEGT. This CDR3 reads CASSYTGVTMRNYGYTF. CDR3 nucleotide sequence: TGTGCCAGCAGTTACACAGGGGTTACCATGAGAAACTATGGCTACACCTTC.

The CDR3 region is CASSLGGGRQPQHF. Here the CDR3 DNA reads TGTGCCAGCAGCTTAGGAGGGGGCCGGCAGCCCCAGCATTTT. This rearrangement joins TRBV7-8 to TRBJ1-5, with 7 positions matching TRBD1. CDR3 length: 14 amino acids. The V gene end was trimmed by 1 base and the J gene end by 7 bases; junction bases not matched to a gene: 4. CDR1 is SGHVS and CDR2 is FQNEAQ in the germline V gene.

This rearrangement joins TRBV5-4 to TRBJ2-7; TRBD2 matches at 10 bases. The CDR3 consists of 13 residues. The V and J ends lost 10 bases and 6 bases, in that order; junction bases with no gene match: 10. CDR1 is SGHNT and CDR2 is YYREEE in the germline V gene (reference sequence). The chain's CDR3 is CAGSLAGVPEQYF. The CDR3, as DNA: TGTGCCGGATCTCTAGCGGGAGTACCCGAGCAGTACTTC.

The CDR3 reads CASSQSDREFQPQHF. CDR3 sequence (DNA): TGTGCCAGCAGCCAAAGCGACAGGGAATTCCAGCCCCAGCATTTT. The chain employs TRBV3-1 (or the pseudogene TRBV3-2) and TRBJ1-5; 7 bases line up with TRBD1. The CDR3 loop spans 15 amino acids. In germline, CDR1 is LGHDT, CDR2 YNNKEL (reference sequence). J lost 7 bases, V lost 2 bases, and 8 bases had no gene match.

The rearrangement uses TRBV3-1 (or the pseudogene TRBV3-2) and TRBJ1-2; 7 bases are shared with TRBD1. The CDR3 sequence is 14 residues long. With 5 bases clipped from V and 4 bases from J, the junction kept 7 bases outside the gene matches. CDR1 is LGHDT, CDR2 YNNKEL, per germline (reference sequence). The CDR3 reads CASSKTGEVYGYTF. CDR3 nucleotides: TGTGCCAGCAGCAAAACAGGGGAAGTCTATGGCTACACCTTC.